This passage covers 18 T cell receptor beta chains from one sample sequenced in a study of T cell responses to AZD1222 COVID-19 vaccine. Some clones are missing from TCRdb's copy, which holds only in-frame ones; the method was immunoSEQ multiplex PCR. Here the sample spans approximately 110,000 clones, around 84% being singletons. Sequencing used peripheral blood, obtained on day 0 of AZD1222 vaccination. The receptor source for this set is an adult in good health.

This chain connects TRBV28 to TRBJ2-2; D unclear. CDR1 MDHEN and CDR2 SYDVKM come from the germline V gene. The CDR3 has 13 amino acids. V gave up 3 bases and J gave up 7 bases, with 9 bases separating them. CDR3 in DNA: TGTGCCAGCAGTTTTCAACCGGACGGGGAGCTGTTTTTT. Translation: CASSFQPDGELFF.

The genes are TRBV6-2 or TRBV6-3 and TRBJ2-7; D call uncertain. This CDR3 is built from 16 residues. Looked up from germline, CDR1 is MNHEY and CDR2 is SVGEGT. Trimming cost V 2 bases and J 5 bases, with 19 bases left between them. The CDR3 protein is CASSYTLVMGRDEQYF. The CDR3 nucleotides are TGTGCCAGCAGTTACACCCTGGTAATGGGCCGGGACGAGCAGTACTTC.

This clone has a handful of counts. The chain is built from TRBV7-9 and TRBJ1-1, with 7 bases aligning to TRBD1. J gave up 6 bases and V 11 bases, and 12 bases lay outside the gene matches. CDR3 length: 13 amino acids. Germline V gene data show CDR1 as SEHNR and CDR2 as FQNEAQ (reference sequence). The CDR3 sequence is CAVRGKRGPEAFF. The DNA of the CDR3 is TGTGCCGTCAGGGGGAAAAGGGGCCCTGAAGCTTTCTTT.

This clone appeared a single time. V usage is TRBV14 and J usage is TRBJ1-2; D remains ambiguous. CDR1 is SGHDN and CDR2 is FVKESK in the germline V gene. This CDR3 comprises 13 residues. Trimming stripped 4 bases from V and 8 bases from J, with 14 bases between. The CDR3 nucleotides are TGTGCCAGCAGCCCAAGCCTTTTCGAGGGCTACACCTTC. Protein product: CASSPSLFEGYTF.

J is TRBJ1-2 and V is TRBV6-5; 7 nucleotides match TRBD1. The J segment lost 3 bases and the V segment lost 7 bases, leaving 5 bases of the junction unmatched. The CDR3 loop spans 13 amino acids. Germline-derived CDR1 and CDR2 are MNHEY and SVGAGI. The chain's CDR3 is CASMRGQDYGYTF. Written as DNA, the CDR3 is TGTGCCAGCATGAGGGGGCAGGACTATGGCTACACCTTC.

The CDR3 loop is CAISATPRGRVEKLFF. The DNA of the CDR3 is TGTGCCATCAGTGCAACTCCCAGGGGGCGAGTTGAAAAACTGTTTTTT. The chain employs TRBV10-3 and TRBJ1-4, with TRBD1 identical over 8 bases. The J segment lost 7 bases and the V segment lost 4 bases, leaving 11 bases of the junction unmatched. The CDR3 length is 16 residues. Germline V gene lookup returns CDR1 ENHRY and CDR2 SYGVKD.

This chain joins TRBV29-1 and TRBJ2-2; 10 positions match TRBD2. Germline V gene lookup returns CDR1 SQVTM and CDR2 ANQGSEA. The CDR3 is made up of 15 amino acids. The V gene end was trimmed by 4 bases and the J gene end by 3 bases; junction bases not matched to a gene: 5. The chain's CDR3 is CSVGLAGEDTGELFF. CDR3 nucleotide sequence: TGCAGCGTTGGTCTAGCGGGAGAGGACACCGGGGAGCTGTTTTTT.

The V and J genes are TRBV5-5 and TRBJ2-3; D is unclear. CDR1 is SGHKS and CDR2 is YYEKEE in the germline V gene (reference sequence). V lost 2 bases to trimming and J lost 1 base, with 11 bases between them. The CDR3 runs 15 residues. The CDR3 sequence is CASSFDQAGTDTQYF. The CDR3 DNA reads TGTGCCAGCAGCTTCGACCAGGCTGGCACAGATACGCAGTATTTT. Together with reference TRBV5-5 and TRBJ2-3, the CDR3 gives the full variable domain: DAGVTQSPTHLIKTRGQQVTLRCSPISGHKSVSWYQQVLGQGPQFIFQYYEKEERGRGNFPDRFSARQFPNYSSELNVNALLLGDSALYLCASSFDQAGTDTQYFGPGTRLTVL.

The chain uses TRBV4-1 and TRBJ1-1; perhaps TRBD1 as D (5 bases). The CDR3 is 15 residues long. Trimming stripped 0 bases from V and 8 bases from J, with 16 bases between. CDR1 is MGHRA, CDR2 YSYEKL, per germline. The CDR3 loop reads CASSQDRPTGLEAFF. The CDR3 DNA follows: TGCGCCAGCAGCCAAGATCGGCCAACAGGATTGGAAGCTTTCTTT.

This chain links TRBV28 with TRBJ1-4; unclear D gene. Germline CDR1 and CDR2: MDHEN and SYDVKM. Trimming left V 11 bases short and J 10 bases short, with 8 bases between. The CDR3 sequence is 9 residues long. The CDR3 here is CASKGKLFF. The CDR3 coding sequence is TGTGCCTCGAAGGGAAAACTGTTTTTT. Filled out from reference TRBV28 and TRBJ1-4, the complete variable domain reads DVKVTQSSRYLVKRTGEKVFLECVQDMDHENMFWYRQDPGLGLRLIYFSYDVKMKEKGDIPEGYSVSREKKERFSLILESASTNQTSMYLCASKGKLFFGSGTQLSVL.

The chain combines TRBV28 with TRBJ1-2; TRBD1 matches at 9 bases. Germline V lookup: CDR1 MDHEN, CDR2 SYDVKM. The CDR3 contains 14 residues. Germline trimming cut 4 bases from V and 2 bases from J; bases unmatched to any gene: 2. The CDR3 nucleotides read TGTGCCAGCAGTTCCGGACAGGGGAACTATGGCTACACCTTC. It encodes CASSSGQGNYGYTF.

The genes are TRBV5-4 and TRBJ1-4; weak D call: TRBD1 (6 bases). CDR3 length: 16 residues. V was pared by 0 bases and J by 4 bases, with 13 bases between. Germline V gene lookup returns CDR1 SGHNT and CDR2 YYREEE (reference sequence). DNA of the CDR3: TGTGCCAGCAGCTTGGACCCGACAGGTCTTAATGAAAAACTGTTTTTT. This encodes CASSLDPTGLNEKLFF.

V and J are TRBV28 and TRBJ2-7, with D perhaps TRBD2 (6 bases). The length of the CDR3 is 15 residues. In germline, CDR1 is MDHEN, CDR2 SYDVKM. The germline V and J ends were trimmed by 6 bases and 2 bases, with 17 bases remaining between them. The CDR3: CASSLPSGVPYEQYF. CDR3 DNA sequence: TGTGCCAGCAGCCTCCCCTCGGGGGTGCCCTACGAGCAGTACTTC.

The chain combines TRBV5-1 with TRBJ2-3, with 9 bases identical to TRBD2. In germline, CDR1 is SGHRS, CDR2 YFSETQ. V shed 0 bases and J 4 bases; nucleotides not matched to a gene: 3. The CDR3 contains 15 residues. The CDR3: CASSLGGRASDTQYF. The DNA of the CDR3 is TGCGCCAGCAGCTTGGGCGGGAGGGCCTCAGATACGCAGTATTTT.

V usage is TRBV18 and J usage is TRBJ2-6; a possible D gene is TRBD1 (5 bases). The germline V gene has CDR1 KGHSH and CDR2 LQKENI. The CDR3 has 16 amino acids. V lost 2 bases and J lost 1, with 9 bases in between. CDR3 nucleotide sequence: TGTGCCAGCTCACCAGCAGGGTCGTCTGGGGCCAACGTCCTGACTTTC. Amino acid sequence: CASSPAGSSGANVLTF. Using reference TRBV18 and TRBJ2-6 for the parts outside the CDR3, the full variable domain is NAGVMQNPRHLVRRRGQEARLRCSPMKGHSHVYWYRQLPEEGLKFMVYLQKENIIDESGMPKERFSAEFPKEGPSILRIQQVVRGDSAAYFCASSPAGSSGANVLTFGAGSRLTVL.

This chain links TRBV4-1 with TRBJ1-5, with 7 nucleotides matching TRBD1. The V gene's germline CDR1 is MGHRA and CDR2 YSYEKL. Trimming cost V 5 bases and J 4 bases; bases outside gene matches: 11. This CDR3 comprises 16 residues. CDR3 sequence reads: CASSLTWARGNQPQHF. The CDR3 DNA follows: TGCGCCAGCAGCTTAACGTGGGCCAGGGGGAATCAGCCCCAGCATTTT.

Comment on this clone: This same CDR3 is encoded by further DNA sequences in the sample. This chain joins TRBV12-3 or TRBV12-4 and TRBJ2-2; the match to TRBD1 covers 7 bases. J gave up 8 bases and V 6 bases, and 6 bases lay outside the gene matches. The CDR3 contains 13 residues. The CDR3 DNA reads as TGTGCCAGCAGGATTGACAGGGCGGGGGAGCTGTTTTTT. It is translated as CASRIDRAGELFF.

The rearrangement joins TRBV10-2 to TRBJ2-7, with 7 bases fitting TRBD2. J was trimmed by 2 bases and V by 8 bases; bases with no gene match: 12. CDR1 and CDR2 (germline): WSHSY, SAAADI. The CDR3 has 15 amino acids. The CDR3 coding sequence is TGCGCCAGCTCCTCCCTGGGGGAGGGAGCCTACGAGCAGTACTTC. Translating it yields CASSSLGEGAYEQYF.